This T cell receptor beta chain was sequenced during a study of blood T cell repertoires in COVID-19 (TCRdb year 2020). In terms of the full investigation: Samples covering the acute and convalescent phases of COVID-19 were provided by collaborators in the United States, Italy and Spain. The prospective study material was composed of cDNA or gDNA derived from T cells, B-cell-depleted T cells, or PBMCs. Subjects who had been exposed to COVID-19, were actively infected with it, or had recovered from it provided the deeply sampled blood TCRbeta repertoires that made up the dataset. The repertoires were made available in a free public database intended to serve as a resource for research on the immune response to SARS-CoV-2. The samples were drawn from the first 160 participants of the ongoing ImmuneRACE study and from over 950 subjects provided by 6 global collaborators. Sample metadata almost always included a de-identified subject ID, COVID-19 status, age in years and sex. Where available, HLA class I and class II types were taken from metadata supplied by the sample provider and were not determined by assay-based typing. General findings and caveats noted by the study authors: The quantity of clinical and demographic metadata differed by source and by participant and was supplied without curation.

Spanning cysteine to phenylalanine, the CDR3 consists of 11 amino acids. Only the CDR3 DNA stays, 33 bases, in frame from base 1. Relative to germline, V is 3 bases shorter and J is 10 bases shorter, with 9 bases between their ends. From the germline V gene (reference sequence), CDR1 is MNHEY and CDR2 is SMNVEV. This clone was recorded only once. This receptor's antigen is unknown. No much larger clone is present one base from it, and per-base qualities are unavailable. TCRbeta CDR3 regions were amplified from genomic DNA by means of the immunoSEQ Assay, a bias-controlled multiplex PCR. Turning to the authors' computational methods: The number of nucleated cells in each sample was estimated from the amplification of reference gene primers within the assay. To quantify the absolute abundance of each unique TCRbeta CDR3 rearrangement, sequence reads were collapsed and filtered. For each sample, productive Simpson clonality was calculated as the square root of Simpson's diversity index over productive rearrangements. Held by TCRdb, this immuneACCESS table contains in-frame sequences only and omits some clones. Under half of the omission traces to an unresolved V gene where checked; the cause of the rest is unknown. V and J calls and clone size are given by that table; D and trimming were obtained from the DNA. This sample gives about 280,000 clones in total; about 85% of them show up just once. The ten largest make up under 3% of the sample.

Participants in the prospective study were aged roughly 18 to 100 years, lived in about two dozen United States geographic areas, and enrolled through a virtual design. To assign participants to cohorts, the prospective study relied on clinical history that participants themselves reported in a screening survey and a study questionnaire. ImmuneRACE Cohort 3 recovered participants were defined by two consecutive negative NP/OP PCR tests, healthcare professional clearance, or symptom resolution. Mobile phlebotomists in the prospective study collected whole blood, serum and a nasopharyngeal or oropharyngeal swab from every participant. Over an approximately 2-month period, participants in the prospective study had the option of providing additional blood draws and questionnaires. Before DNA extraction, blood samples from the prospective study were shipped at room temperature or frozen.

This receptor was taken from a woman in her forties or fifties who had recovered from COVID-19. Sequences were obtained from PBMCs or T cells enriched from blood (not recorded which). The V and J genes are TRBV27 and TRBJ1-2; no D gene can be assigned with confidence. The DNA reads as follows: TGTGCCAGCAGTTTTGCGGGGTCCTACACCTTC. Its translation reads: CASSFAGSYTF.